This record covers a single TCR beta chain. The ends lost 4 bases at V and 0 bases at J; junction bases unmatched: 8. This CDR3 is built from 16 residues. Germline CDR1 reads SGHNT; CDR2 reads YYREEE (reference sequence). Time point specified: patch test 2, 6 weeks after DPC sensitization. Treatment here: therapeutic diphenylcyclopropenone sensitization with weekly scalp DPC. The donor pool consisted of alopecia patients aged 18 to 70 years, considered suitable for DPC. TCRdb used MiXCR to reprocess the RACE reads, holding one entry per CDR3 protein. In the table there are 70,000 to 95,000 distinct CDR3 sequences, about 6.3% of which are singletons. The data were taken from a study of human T cells and chemical hapten exposure.

This material consisted of whole blood, taken in connection with sensitization to the hapten diphenylcyclopropenone (DPC). The receptor was isolated from a woman aged 25 to 45 with alopecia areata. Some clones in this sample may be carry-over from other donors' samples. V and J are TRBV5-4 and TRBJ1-2, with 8 positions matching TRBD1. CDR3 coding DNA: TGTGCCAGCAGCAGGGGACAGGCGACCGCTAACTATGGCTACACCTTC. Encoded protein: CASSRGQATANYGYTF.